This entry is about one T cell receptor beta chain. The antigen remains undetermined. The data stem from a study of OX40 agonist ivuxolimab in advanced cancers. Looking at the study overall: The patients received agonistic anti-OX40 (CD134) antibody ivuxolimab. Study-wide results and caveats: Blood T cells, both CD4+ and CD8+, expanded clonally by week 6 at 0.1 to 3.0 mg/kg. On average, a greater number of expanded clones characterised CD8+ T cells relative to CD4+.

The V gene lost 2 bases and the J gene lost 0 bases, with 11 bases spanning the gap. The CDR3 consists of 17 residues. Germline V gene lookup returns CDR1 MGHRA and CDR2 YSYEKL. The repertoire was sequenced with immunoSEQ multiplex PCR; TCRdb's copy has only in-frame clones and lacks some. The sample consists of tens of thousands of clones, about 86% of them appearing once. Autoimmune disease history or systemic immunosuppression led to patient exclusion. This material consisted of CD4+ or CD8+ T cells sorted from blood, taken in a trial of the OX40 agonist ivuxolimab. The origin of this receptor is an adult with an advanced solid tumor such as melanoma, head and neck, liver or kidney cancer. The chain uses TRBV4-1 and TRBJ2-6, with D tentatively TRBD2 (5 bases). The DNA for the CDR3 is TGCGCCAGCAGCCAAAATGATGACTACTCTGGGGCCAACGTCCTGACTTTC. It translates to CASSQNDDYSGANVLTF.